Below are 26 T cell receptor beta chains sequenced from a single sample in a study of cytomegalovirus exposure and HLA in healthy donors. This PCR relied on a set of 60 Vbeta primers and 13 Jbeta primers. Clones were read by immunoSEQ multiplex PCR, and TCRdb kept only the in-frame ones, dropping some. The data contain some 93,000 clones, approximately 80% of them singletons. Sequencing input: PBMCs. These TCRs come from a woman aged 40 to 55 in good health and CMV-seronegative.

The V gene is TRBV7-2, the J gene TRBJ2-7; 7 positions agree with TRBD1. V shed 2 bases, J shed 2 bases, and the junction held 3 bases outside the gene matches. Per the germline V gene, CDR1 is SGHTA and CDR2 is FQGNSA. CDR3 length equals 14 residues. CDR3 nucleotide sequence: TGTGCCAGCAGCTTAAGGGACAGTCCCTACGAGCAGTACTTC. Its translation: CASSLRDSPYEQYF.

The chain carries TRBV15 and TRBJ1-5, with 7 bases lining up with TRBD1. The CDR3 contains 15 residues. Germline lookup yields CDR1 LNHNV and CDR2 YYDKDF (reference sequence). After removal of 1 base from V and 7 bases from J, the junction contained 7 bases not matched to a gene. The CDR3: CATSRGRDRNQPQHF. For the CDR3, the DNA is TGTGCCACCAGCAGAGGACGGGACAGAAACCAGCCCCAGCATTTT.

This clone was picked up one time. This chain uses TRBV19 with TRBJ2-3; D may be TRBD1 (5 bases). In germline, CDR1 is LNHDA, CDR2 SQIVND (reference sequence). Trimming pared 5 bases from V and 0 bases from J, leaving 21 bases between. The CDR3 is 18 residues long. DNA for the CDR3: TGTGCCAGTAGTTCCTTGACAGTATTCCCTTCTAGCACAGATACGCAGTATTTT. This sequence encodes CASSSLTVFPSSTDTQYF. The complete variable domain, with remaining parts taken from reference TRBV19 and TRBJ2-3, reads DGGITQSPKYLFRKEGQNVTLSCEQNLNHDAMYWYRQDPGQGLRLIYYSQIVNDFQKGDIAEGYSVSREKKESFPLTVTSAQKNPTAFYLCASSSLTVFPSSTDTQYFGPGTRLTVL.

The chain has TRBV6-4 and TRBJ2-1, with D perhaps matching TRBD1 (7 bases). Trimming removed 5 bases at V and 7 bases at J, with 18 bases between. In germline, CDR1 is MRHNA, CDR2 SNTAGT. This CDR3 is built from 15 residues. The CDR3 DNA follows: TGTGCCAGCAGTAGAGGAGGGGGCAGTGGGAATGAGCAGTTCTTC. It is translated as CASSRGGGSGNEQFF.

This clone has only a few counts. This sequence joins TRBV7-2 and TRBJ2-2; 7 nucleotides align to TRBD2. J gave up 3 bases and V 5 bases, and 6 bases lay outside the gene matches. CDR3 length: 15 amino acids. Germline lookup yields CDR1 SGHTA and CDR2 FQGNSA. The CDR3 sequence: CASSPTSTYTGELFF. Written as DNA, the CDR3 is TGTGCCAGCAGCCCGACTAGCACTTACACCGGGGAGCTGTTTTTT.

V and J are TRBV28 and TRBJ2-7, with D possibly matching TRBD2 (5 bases). The CDR3 sequence is 14 residues long. Per germline, CDR1 MDHEN and CDR2 SYDVKM. Trimming left V 7 bases short and J 0 bases short, with 13 bases between. This CDR3 is CASTPPGFSYEQYF. DNA for the CDR3: TGTGCCAGCACCCCTCCGGGATTCTCCTACGAGCAGTACTTC.

V gene TRBV11-2 combines with J gene TRBJ2-1; 10 nucleotides line up with TRBD2. Germline V lookup: CDR1 SGHAT, CDR2 FQNNGV. J gave up 7 bases and V 3 bases, and 9 bases lay outside the gene matches. CDR3 length: 16 amino acids. CDR3 in amino acids: CASSFRLAGGRNEQFF. As DNA, the CDR3 is TGTGCCAGCAGCTTTCGATTAGCGGGAGGTCGGAATGAGCAGTTCTTC. Full variable domain (rest looked up from reference TRBV11-2 and TRBJ2-1): EAGVAQSPRYKIIEKRQSVAFWCNPISGHATLYWYQQILGQGPKLLIQFQNNGVVDDSQLPKDRFSAERLKGVDSTLKIQPAKLEDSAVYLCASSFRLAGGRNEQFFGPGTRLTVL.

The V call is TRBV5-1, the J call TRBJ1-2, with 9 bases lining up with TRBD1. J lost 2 bases, V lost 4 bases, and 6 bases had no gene match. The germline CDR1 and CDR2 sequences are SGHRS and YFSETQ. The CDR3 is 15 amino acids. This CDR3 is CASSVQGAKNYGYTF. For the CDR3, the DNA is TGCGCCAGCAGCGTACAGGGGGCGAAGAACTATGGCTACACCTTC.

CDR3 nucleotide sequence: TGCGCCAGCAGCTTGGCTGGGACAGGGGCGAACACTGAAGCTTTCTTT. Amino acids: CASSLAGTGANTEAFF. The chain recombines TRBV5-1 with TRBJ1-1, with 10 nucleotides matching TRBD1. Losses at the gene ends were 0 bases for V and 1 base for J; bases not matched to a gene: 3. Per the germline V gene, CDR1 is SGHRS and CDR2 is YFSETQ. The CDR3 length is 16 residues.

This rearrangement joins TRBV18 to TRBJ1-1; D uncertain. CDR3 length equals 15 residues. Trimming took 3 bases from V and 2 from J, leaving 13 bases between them. Looked up from germline, CDR1 is KGHSH and CDR2 is LQKENI. CDR3: CASSPNPTGNTEAFF. In nucleotides, the CDR3 is TGTGCCAGCTCACCCAATCCGACGGGAAACACTGAAGCTTTCTTT.

The chain combines TRBV5-1 with TRBJ2-1, with D perhaps matching TRBD2 (7 bases). V lost 1 base, J lost 0 bases, and 14 bases lay in between. Germline V gene data show CDR1 as SGHRS and CDR2 as YFSETQ. The CDR3 totals 17 residues. The CDR3 sequence: CASSLRGGTSSYNEQFF. CDR3 bases: TGCGCCAGCAGCTTGAGGGGGGGGACGAGCTCCTACAATGAGCAGTTCTTC.

The V gene is TRBV6-1, the J gene TRBJ2-2; 7 bases agree with TRBD2. The germline gives CDR1 MNHNS, CDR2 SASEGT. Germline trimming cut 7 bases from V and 7 bases from J; bases unmatched to any gene: 9. CDR3 length equals 14 residues. The CDR3 here is CASKREWRYGELFF. The CDR3 DNA reads as TGTGCCAGCAAGCGGGAATGGCGGTACGGGGAGCTGTTTTTT.

This clone was observed at least ten times. The CDR3 loop is CASSQAGGSGANVLTF. The CDR3 DNA sequence: TGCGCCAGCAGCCAAGCAGGGGGCTCTGGGGCCAACGTCCTGACTTTC. This chain uses TRBV4-3 with TRBJ2-6, with 7 bases matching TRBD1. The length of the CDR3 is 16 residues. The trim removed 1 base at V and 0 bases at J, leaving 0 bases unmatched. Germline V gene data show CDR1 as LGHNA and CDR2 as YSLEER.

This clone was detected only a few times. The chain couples TRBV27 to TRBJ1-2; D unclear. In germline, CDR1 is MNHEY, CDR2 SMNVEV (reference sequence). CDR3 size: 13 residues. The V end was cut by 2 bases, the J end by 6 bases, with 10 bases between. CDR3 DNA: TGTGCCAGCAGTTTAAGCCCGCTGGATGGCTACACCTTC. Its translation is CASSLSPLDGYTF.

DNA for the CDR3: TGTGCCAGCAGTTTGACCCCGGGCTCCTACGAGCAGTACTTC. Its protein product is CASSLTPGSYEQYF. V gene TRBV28 combines with J gene TRBJ2-7; D gene ambiguous. CDR1 is MDHEN, CDR2 SYDVKM, per germline. There are 14 residues in the CDR3. The germline V and J ends were trimmed by 3 bases and 0 bases, with 9 bases remaining between them. The full variable domain, in which reference TRBV28 and TRBJ2-7 provide the parts outside the CDR3, is DVKVTQSSRYLVKRTGEKVFLECVQDMDHENMFWYRQDPGLGLRLIYFSYDVKMKEKGDIPEGYSVSREKKERFSLILESASTNQTSMYLCASSLTPGSYEQYFGPGTRLTVT.

This rearrangement joins TRBV5-6 to TRBJ2-7; 7 bases agree with TRBD1. This CDR3 region has 15 residues. CDR1 and CDR2 (germline): SGHDT, YYEEEE. V gave up 1 base and J gave up 2 bases; unmatched junction bases: 6. Written as DNA, the CDR3 is TGTGCCAGCAGCTTGAATCCAGGGGGAGCCTACGAGCAGTACTTC. Translating it yields CASSLNPGGAYEQYF.

CDR3 DNA sequence: TGTGCCAGCAGCTTGCCAAGACACCCGAACACTGAAGCTTTCTTT. Translated, it gives CASSLPRHPNTEAFF. The genes are TRBV5-8 and TRBJ1-1; the D is unclear. CDR1 and CDR2 (germline): SGHTS, YDEGEE. Trimming removed 1 base from V and 1 base from J, with 11 bases in between. The CDR3 loop spans 15 amino acids. The whole variable domain, remainder taken from reference TRBV5-8 and TRBJ1-1, is EAGVTQSPTHLIKTRGQQATLRCSPISGHTSVYWYQQALGLGLQFLLWYDEGEERNRGNFPPRFSGRQFPNYSSELNVNALELEDSALYLCASSLPRHPNTEAFFGQGTRLTVV.

Regarding this clone: One end of the junction varies from germline; a read error may be responsible. The chain carries TRBV7-7 and TRBJ2-7, with D unresolved. The CDR3 length is 13 residues. CDR1 and CDR2 from the germline V gene are SSHAT and FNYEAQ (reference sequence). The CDR3, as DNA: TGTGCTAGCAGCTTAGGAGCCAACTCCGAGCAGTACTTC. Amino acid sequence: CASSLGANSEQYF.

This clone was observed once. J is TRBJ2-5 and V is TRBV5-1, with D perhaps matching TRBD2 (5 bases). The CDR3 is 14 amino acids. V lost 0 bases and J 5 bases, leaving 11 bases between the germline ends. The V gene's germline CDR1 is SGHRS and CDR2 YFSETQ. The CDR3 sequence: CASSLVEGLETQYF. CDR3 bases: TGCGCCAGCAGCTTGGTTGAGGGTTTGGAGACCCAGTACTTC.

The genes are TRBV5-6 and TRBJ2-3, with D tentatively TRBD1 (6 bases). Germline-derived CDR1 and CDR2 are SGHDT and YYEEEE. With 1 base removed from V and 3 bases from J, the gap between germline ends came to 6 bases. The CDR3 length is 13 residues. This CDR3 is CASSLQGTDTQYF. CDR3 DNA: TGTGCCAGCAGCTTGCAGGGGACAGATACGCAGTATTTT.

The chain couples TRBV4-1 to TRBJ2-7, with TRBD1 matching over 8 bases. V lost 0 bases, J lost 7 bases, and 11 bases stayed unmatched. This CDR3 is built from 16 residues. Looked up from germline, CDR1 is MGHRA and CDR2 is YSYEKL. CDR3 protein: CASSQDGRGRRGEQYF. CDR3 in DNA: TGCGCCAGCAGCCAAGATGGCAGGGGGCGGAGGGGTGAGCAGTACTTC.

This chain links TRBV5-1 with TRBJ2-4, with D unclear. CDR1 SGHRS and CDR2 YFSETQ come from the germline V gene. The CDR3 extends over 13 amino acids. V dropped 0 bases and J dropped 6 bases, with 7 bases sitting between them. The CDR3 loop reads CASSLGAGNIQYF. CDR3 DNA sequence: TGCGCCAGCAGCTTGGGCGCCGGAAACATTCAGTACTTC.

The V call is TRBV7-2, the J call TRBJ2-1; 9 bases line up with TRBD1. After removal of 5 bases from V and 7 bases from J, the junction contained 9 bases not matched to a gene. Germline loops: CDR1 SGHTA, CDR2 FQGNSA. The CDR3 length is 15 residues. DNA for the CDR3: TGTGCCAGCAGCCCCAGCGGGGACAGGGATAATGAGCAGTTCTTC. Translation: CASSPSGDRDNEQFF.

This clone was recorded a few times. The chain combines TRBV28 with TRBJ1-5, with unresolved D. Germline assignment: CDR1 MDHEN and CDR2 SYDVKM. The CDR3 is 14 residues long. V shed 2 bases and J shed 0 bases, with 5 bases lying between them. The CDR3 DNA sequence: TGTGCCAGCAGTTTACTAAATAGCAATCAGCCCCAGCATTTT. This encodes CASSLLNSNQPQHF.

This chain connects TRBV10-3 to TRBJ1-5; no firm D call. V lost 0 bases and J 9 bases, leaving 12 bases between the germline ends. This CDR3 contains 14 residues. Looked up from germline, CDR1 is ENHRY and CDR2 is SYGVKD. This CDR3 is CAISESGAERPQHF. CDR3 coding DNA: TGTGCCATCAGTGAGTCCGGAGCGGAGAGGCCCCAGCATTTT.

The gene calls are TRBV5-4 and TRBJ2-5; D call uncertain. CDR1 and CDR2 from the germline V gene are SGHNT and YYREEE (reference sequence). This CDR3 comprises 13 residues. Deletions cut 0 bases from V and 2 bases from J, with 5 bases between. CDR3 sequence reads: CASSLEEQETQYF. CDR3 bases: TGTGCCAGCAGCTTGGAAGAGCAAGAGACCCAGTACTTC.